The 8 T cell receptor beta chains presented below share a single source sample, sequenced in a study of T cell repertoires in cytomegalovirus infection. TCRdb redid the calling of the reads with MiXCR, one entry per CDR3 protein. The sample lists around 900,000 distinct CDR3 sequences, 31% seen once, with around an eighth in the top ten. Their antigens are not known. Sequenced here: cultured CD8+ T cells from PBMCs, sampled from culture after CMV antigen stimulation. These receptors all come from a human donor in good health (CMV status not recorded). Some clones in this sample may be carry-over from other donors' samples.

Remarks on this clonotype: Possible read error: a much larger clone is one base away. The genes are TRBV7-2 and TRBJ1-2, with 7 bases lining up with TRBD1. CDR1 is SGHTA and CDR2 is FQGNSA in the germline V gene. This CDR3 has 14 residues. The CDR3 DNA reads TGTGCCAACAGCCTCAACTCCGACAGGGTTGAGTACACCTTC. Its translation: CANSLNSDRVEYTF.

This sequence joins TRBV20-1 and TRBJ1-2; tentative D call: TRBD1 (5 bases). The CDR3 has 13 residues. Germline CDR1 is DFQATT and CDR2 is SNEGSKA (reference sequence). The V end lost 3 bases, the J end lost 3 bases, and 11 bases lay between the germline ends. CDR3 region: CSAREGTDYGYTF. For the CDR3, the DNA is TGCAGTGCTAGGGAGGGGACTGACTATGGCTACACCTTC.

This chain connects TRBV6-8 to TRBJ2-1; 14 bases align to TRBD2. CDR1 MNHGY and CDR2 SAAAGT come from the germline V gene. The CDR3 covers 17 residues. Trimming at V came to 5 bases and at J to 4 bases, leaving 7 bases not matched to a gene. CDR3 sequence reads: CASSRGTSGGKYNEQFF. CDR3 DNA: TGTGCCAGCAGTCGGGGGACTAGCGGGGGTAAATACAATGAGCAGTTCTTC.

CDR3 protein: CASSFGQHHTYEQYF. In DNA form, the CDR3 reads TGTGCCAGCAGCTTCGGACAGCACCACACCTACGAGCAGTACTTC. V gene TRBV7-6 combines with J gene TRBJ2-7; possibly TRBD1 for D (6 bases). CDR1 and CDR2 (germline): SGHVS, FNYEAQ. The CDR3 sequence is 15 residues long. Trimming removed 3 bases from V and 2 bases from J, with 14 bases in between.

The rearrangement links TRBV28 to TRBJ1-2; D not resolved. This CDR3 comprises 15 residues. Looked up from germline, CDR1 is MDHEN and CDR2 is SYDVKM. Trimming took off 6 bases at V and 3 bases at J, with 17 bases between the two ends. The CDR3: CASSPTPEQHYGYTF. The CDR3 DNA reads TGTGCCAGCAGCCCTACCCCTGAACAGCACTATGGCTACACCTTC.

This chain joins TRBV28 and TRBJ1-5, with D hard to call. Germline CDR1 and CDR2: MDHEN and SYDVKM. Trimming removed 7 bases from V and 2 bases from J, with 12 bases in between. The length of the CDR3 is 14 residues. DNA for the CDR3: TGTGCCAGCATGGGAAGTCTGGGCAATCAGCCCCAGCATTTT. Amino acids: CASMGSLGNQPQHF.

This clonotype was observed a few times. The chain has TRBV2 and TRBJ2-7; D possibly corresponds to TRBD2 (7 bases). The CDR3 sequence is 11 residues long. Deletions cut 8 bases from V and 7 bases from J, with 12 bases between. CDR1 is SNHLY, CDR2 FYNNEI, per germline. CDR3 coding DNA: TGTGCCAGCCGGGGGGCCCGGGAGCAGTACTTC. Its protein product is CASRGAREQYF.

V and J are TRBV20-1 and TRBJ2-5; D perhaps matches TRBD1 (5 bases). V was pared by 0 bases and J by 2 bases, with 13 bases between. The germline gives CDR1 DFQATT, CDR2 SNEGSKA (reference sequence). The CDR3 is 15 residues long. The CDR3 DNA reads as TGCAGTGCTAGAGATACGACAGAACCTCAAGAGACCCAGTACTTC. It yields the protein CSARDTTEPQETQYF.